This T cell receptor (beta chain) derives from a study of CD8 T cells in ankylosing spondylitis. Study results and caveats: It appeared that ankylosing spondylitis blood was characterized by a TCR beta motif of fewer than 10 highly homologous variants. Certain motif variants had earlier been reported in reactive arthritis synovial fluid and blood.

The CDR3 totals 15 residues. Germline V gene data show CDR1 as LGHNA and CDR2 as YNFKEQ. V gave up 0 bases and J gave up 7 bases, with 13 bases separating them. The table lists this clonotype with many counts. The antigen remains undetermined. A quantitative 5'-RACE method, one with molecular barcodes, was used to make TCR beta libraries. TCRdb re-called the 5' RACE reads through MiXCR, storing one row per CDR3 protein. This table holds approximately 130,000 distinct CDR3 sequences, over 10% found once. The chain couples TRBV4-2 to TRBJ1-5; D is unresolved. Sequenced sample: blood, either unsorted or a sorted T cell fraction (not recorded which). This clonotype originated in a female donor with ankylosing spondylitis or in good health (not recorded which). CDR3 amino acids: CASSQDQTGEQPQHF. CDR3 DNA sequence: TGTGCCAGCAGCCAAGATCAAACCGGGGAACAGCCCCAGCATTTT.